This T cell receptor beta chain was sequenced during a study of human T cells and chemical hapten exposure. In the study overall: An approximately 2 cm by approximately 2 cm inner upper arm patch received 2% DPC for sensitization. Study-wide points: Donors were affected by alopecia, so their immune reaction might vary from that of healthy individuals. TCRs at high frequency, those above 1 in 1000, did not change with DPC sensitization.

Noted time point: pre-sensitization, week 0. Treatment noted: therapeutic diphenylcyclopropenone sensitization with weekly scalp DPC. TCRdb fed the RACE reads into MiXCR, producing one record per CDR3 protein. The sample records a few hundred thousand distinct CDR3 sequences, around 7% being singletons. This clonotype was counted only a few times. The antigen is unknown. The CDR3 contains 12 residues. From germline, CDR1 is SGHRS and CDR2 YFSETQ. Deletions cut 5 bases from V and 2 bases from J, with 8 bases between. Sequences were derived from whole blood, sampled in connection with sensitization to the hapten diphenylcyclopropenone (DPC). The sequence came from a man aged 18 to 30 with alopecia areata. Some clones in this sample may be carry-over from other donors' samples. The V gene is TRBV5-1, the J gene TRBJ2-7, with D uncertain. In DNA, the CDR3 is TGCGCCAGCAGGGCTCATCCCTACGAGCAGTACTTC. Its translation: CASRAHPYEQYF.